The 7 T cell receptor beta chains below come from one sample, sequenced in a study of blood T cells in healthy people across ages. The second PCR ran about 6 to 12 cycles with a sample-barcoded 5' primer and J-beta primers. TCRdb reanalysed the 5' RACE reads using MiXCR and keeps one entry per CDR3 protein. Counted here are about 930,000 distinct CDR3 sequences, about 28% occurring once; the ten biggest clones make up 10%. A further study also used this sample, focusing on T cells of mothers and their children.

The sample comprised blood. Source of these receptors: a woman aged 40 to 49 in good health.

This clonotype was recorded at least ten times. This chain connects TRBV20-1 to TRBJ2-7; D is perhaps TRBD1 (6 bases). The length of the CDR3 is 17 residues. Between the trimmed V and J ends, which lost 0 bases and 0 bases, there was a span of 18 bases. CDR1 is DFQATT, CDR2 SNEGSKA, per germline (reference sequence). The CDR3 DNA is TGCAGTGCTAGAGATTATAGTGGGAGAGGGGGCTCCTACGAGCAGTACTTC. This encodes CSARDYSGRGGSYEQYF.

This clonotype was seen more than once but under ten times. V and J are TRBV30 and TRBJ1-2; D is unresolved. This CDR3 is 12 amino acids long. Germline CDR1 and CDR2: GTSNPN and SVGIG (reference sequence). Trimming left V 0 bases short and J 8 bases short, with 10 bases between. CDR3 sequence: CAWSVVGGGYTF. The CDR3 nucleotides are TGTGCCTGGAGTGTAGTGGGTGGGGGCTACACCTTC.

The chain combines TRBV5-1 with TRBJ1-1; TRBD1 agrees at 7 bases. The ends lost 5 bases at V and 0 bases at J; junction bases unmatched: 10. The CDR3 covers 16 residues. Germline V gene sequence: CDR1 SGHRS, CDR2 YFSETQ. The CDR3 region is CASSDTTGTMNTEAFF. DNA for the CDR3: TGCGCCAGCAGTGATACGACAGGGACCATGAACACTGAAGCTTTCTTT.

This clonotype was observed a handful of times. This chain connects TRBV7-9 to TRBJ1-1; D uncertain. Germline CDR1 reads SEHNR; CDR2 reads FQNEAQ (reference sequence). V lost 4 bases and J 1 base, leaving 7 bases between the germline ends. The CDR3 sequence is 13 residues long. CDR3 bases: TGTGCCAGCAGCTGGCGACAGAACACTGAAGCTTTCTTT. Residues: CASSWRQNTEAFF.

This clonotype has just a few counts. One base away lies a much larger clone, so this may be a sequencing read error. The V gene is TRBV20-1, the J gene TRBJ2-7; 7 bases align to TRBD1. The CDR3 extends over 13 amino acids. J lost 4 bases, V lost 3 bases, and 6 bases had no gene match. Per the germline V gene, CDR1 is DFQATT and CDR2 is SNEGSKA (reference sequence). The CDR3 sequence is CSASAPQGYEQYF. CDR3 bases: TGCAGTGCTAGTGCGCCACAGGGGTACGAGCAGTACTTC.

On this clonotype itself: At one of its ends the junction is not consistent with the germline gene, which may arise from a read error. The CDR3 loop reads CASCLQGSGYYGYTF. DNA for the CDR3: TGCGCCAGCTGCTTACAGGGAAGCGGGTACTATGGCTACACCTTC. V gene TRBV5-1 combines with J gene TRBJ1-2, with D perhaps matching TRBD1 (6 bases). The CDR3 covers 15 residues. Germline lookup yields CDR1 SGHRS and CDR2 YFSETQ.

The chain uses TRBV4-1 and TRBJ1-1; D gene unclear. Trimming took 0 bases from V and 5 from J, leaving 7 bases between them. Germline V gene lookup returns CDR1 MGHRA and CDR2 YSYEKL. CDR3 length: 13 amino acids. CDR3 sequence (DNA): TGCGCCAGCAGCCAAGATGTCCAGACTGAAGCTTTCTTT. Translation: CASSQDVQTEAFF.